This T cell receptor beta chain was sequenced in a study of OX40 agonist ivuxolimab in advanced cancers. Study information: Mean age around 60 years, range 23 to 79; 82.7% male. Therapy given before enrollment (anti-PD-1, anti-PD-L1 or anti-CTLA-4) was allowed, and 30% to 50% had some. Broader study findings: In general, CD8+ T cells held more expanded clones than CD4+ did, on average.

Trimming stripped 5 bases from V and 3 bases from J, with 12 bases between. This CDR3 is built from 14 residues. Germline V gene data show CDR1 as SGHTA and CDR2 as FQGTGA. Method: immunoSEQ multiplex PCR; TCRdb's copy keeps in-frame clones and lacks some. The sample lists about 100,000 clones; roughly nine tenths were seen once. Remarks on this clone: Its antigen is unidentified.

The rearrangement uses TRBV7-3 and TRBJ2-3; D gene ambiguous. The receptor comes from an adult with an advanced solid tumor such as melanoma, head and neck, liver or kidney cancer. The material was CD4+ or CD8+ T cells sorted from blood, obtained in a trial of the OX40 agonist ivuxolimab. The CDR3 here is CASSPSVGTDTQYF. In DNA form, the CDR3 reads TGTGCCAGCAGCCCAAGTGTGGGGACAGATACGCAGTATTTT.